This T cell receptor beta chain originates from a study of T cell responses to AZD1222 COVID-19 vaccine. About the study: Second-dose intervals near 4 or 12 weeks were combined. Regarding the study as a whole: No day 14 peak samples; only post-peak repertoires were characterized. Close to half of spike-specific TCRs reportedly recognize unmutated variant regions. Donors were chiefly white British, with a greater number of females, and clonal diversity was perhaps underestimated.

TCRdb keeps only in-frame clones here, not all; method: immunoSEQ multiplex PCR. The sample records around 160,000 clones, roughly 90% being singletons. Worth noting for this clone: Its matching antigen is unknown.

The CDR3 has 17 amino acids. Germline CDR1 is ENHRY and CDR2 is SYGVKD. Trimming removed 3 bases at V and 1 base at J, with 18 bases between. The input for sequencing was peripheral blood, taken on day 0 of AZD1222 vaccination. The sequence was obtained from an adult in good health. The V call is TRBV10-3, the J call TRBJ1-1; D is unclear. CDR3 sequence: CAISDLGGGKANTEAFF. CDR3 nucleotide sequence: TGTGCCATCAGTGATTTGGGTGGTGGGAAAGCGAACACTGAAGCTTTCTTT.